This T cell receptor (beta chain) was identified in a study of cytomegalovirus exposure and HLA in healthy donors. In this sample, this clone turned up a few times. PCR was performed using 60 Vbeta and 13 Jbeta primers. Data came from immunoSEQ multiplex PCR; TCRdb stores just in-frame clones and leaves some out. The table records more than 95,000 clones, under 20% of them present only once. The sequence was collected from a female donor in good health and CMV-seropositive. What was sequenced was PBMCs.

The CDR3 loop is CASSYNTEGTGIQYF. In nucleotides, the CDR3 is TGTGCCAGCAGTTATAACACGGAGGGCACAGGCATTCAGTACTTC. This sequence joins TRBV6-5 and TRBJ2-4, with a weak D call TRBD2 (6 bases). The CDR3 spans 15 residues. In germline, CDR1 is MNHEY, CDR2 SVGAGI. Trimming shortened V by 3 bases and J by 9 bases, and 18 bases separated the two germline ends.